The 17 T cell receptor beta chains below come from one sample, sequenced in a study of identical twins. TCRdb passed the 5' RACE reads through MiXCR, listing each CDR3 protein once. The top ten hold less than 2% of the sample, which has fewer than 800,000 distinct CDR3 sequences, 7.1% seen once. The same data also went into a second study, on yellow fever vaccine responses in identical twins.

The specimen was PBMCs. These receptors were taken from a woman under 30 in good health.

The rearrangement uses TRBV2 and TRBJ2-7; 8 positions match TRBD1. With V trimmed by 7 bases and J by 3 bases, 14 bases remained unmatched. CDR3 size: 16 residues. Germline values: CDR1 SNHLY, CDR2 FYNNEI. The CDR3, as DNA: TGTGCCAGCACACGCCTCGGACAGGGATTAGGCTACGAGCAGTACTTC. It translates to CASTRLGQGLGYEQYF.

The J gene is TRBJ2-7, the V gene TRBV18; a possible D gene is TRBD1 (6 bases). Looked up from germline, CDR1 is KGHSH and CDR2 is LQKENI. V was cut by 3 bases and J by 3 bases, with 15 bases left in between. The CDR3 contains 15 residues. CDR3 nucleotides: TGTGCCAGCTCACCGGGGGACACCATGAACTACGAGCAGTACGTC. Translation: CASSPGDTMNYEQYV.

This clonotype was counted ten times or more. CDR3 loop: CASSTQLDYEQYV. The CDR3 DNA reads as TGTGCCAGCAGTACCCAGTTGGACTACGAGCAGTACGTC. The chain joins TRBV6-6 to TRBJ2-7; D is unclear. Germline CDR1 MNHNY, CDR2 SVGAGI (reference sequence). The V end was cut by 5 bases, the J end by 3 bases, with 11 bases between. This CDR3 is 13 amino acids long.

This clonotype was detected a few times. CDR3 residues: CASSEALGSYEQYF. The CDR3 DNA sequence: TGTGCCAGCAGTGAAGCGCTGGGCAGCTACGAGCAGTACTTC. The rearrangement links TRBV6-1 to TRBJ2-7, with D hard to call. Germline V CDR1 and CDR2: MNHNS, SASEGT. Trimming cost V 0 bases and J 3 bases, with 9 bases left between them. CDR3 length: 14 amino acids.

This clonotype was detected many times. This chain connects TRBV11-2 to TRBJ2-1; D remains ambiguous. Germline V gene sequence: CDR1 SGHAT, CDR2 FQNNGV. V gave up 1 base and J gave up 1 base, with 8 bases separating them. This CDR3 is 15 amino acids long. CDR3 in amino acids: CASSLVRYSYNEQFF. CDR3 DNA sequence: TGTGCCAGCAGCTTAGTTCGTTATTCCTACAATGAGCAGTTCTTC.

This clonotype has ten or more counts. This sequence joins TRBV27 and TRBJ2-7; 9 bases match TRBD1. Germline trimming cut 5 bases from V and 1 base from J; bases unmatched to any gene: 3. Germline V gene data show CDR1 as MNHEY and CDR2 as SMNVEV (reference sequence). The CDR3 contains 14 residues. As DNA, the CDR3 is TGTGCCAGCAGTCACAGGGGGCCTTCCTACGAGCAGTACTTC. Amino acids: CASSHRGPSYEQYF.

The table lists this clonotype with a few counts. DNA for the CDR3: TGTGCCAGCAGCTTATTAAAGGGACTCCTCACTGAAGCTTTCTTT. Its translation is CASSLLKGLLTEAFF. The V gene is TRBV7-2, the J gene TRBJ1-1; TRBD1 is a possible D gene (5 bases). The CDR3 extends over 15 amino acids. Germline lookup yields CDR1 SGHTA and CDR2 FQGNSA. Trimming stripped 2 bases from V and 4 bases from J, with 14 bases between.

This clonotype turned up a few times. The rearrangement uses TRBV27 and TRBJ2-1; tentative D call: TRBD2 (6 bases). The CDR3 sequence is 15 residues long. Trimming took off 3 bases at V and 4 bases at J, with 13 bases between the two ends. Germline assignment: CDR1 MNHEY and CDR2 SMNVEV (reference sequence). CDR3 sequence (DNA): TGTGCCAGCAGTTTTTGGGGGGACGTGTACAATGAGCAGTTCTTC. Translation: CASSFWGDVYNEQFF.

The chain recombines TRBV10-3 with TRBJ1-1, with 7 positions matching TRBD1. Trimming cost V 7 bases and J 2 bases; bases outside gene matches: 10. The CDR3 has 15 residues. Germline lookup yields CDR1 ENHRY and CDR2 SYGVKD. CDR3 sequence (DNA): TGTGCCATCAAGACAGGGCAGGATCCCAACACTGAAGCTTTCTTT. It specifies CAIKTGQDPNTEAFF.

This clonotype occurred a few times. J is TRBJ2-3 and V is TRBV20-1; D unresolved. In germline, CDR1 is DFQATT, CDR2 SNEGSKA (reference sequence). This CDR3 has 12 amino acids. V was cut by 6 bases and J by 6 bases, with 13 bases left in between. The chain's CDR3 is CSAPATADTQYF. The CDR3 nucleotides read TGCAGTGCCCCCGCTACCGCGGATACGCAGTATTTT.

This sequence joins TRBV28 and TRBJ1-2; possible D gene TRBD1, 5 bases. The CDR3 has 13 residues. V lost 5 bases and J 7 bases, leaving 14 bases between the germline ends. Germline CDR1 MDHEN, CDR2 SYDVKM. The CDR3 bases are TGTGCCAGCAGTCTCCCAGGGCTCGGTGGCTACACCTTC. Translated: CASSLPGLGGYTF.

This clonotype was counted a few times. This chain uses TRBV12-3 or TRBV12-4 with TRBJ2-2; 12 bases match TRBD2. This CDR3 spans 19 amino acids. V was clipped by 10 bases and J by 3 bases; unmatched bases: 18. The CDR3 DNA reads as TGTGCCATCTGTTTTTTCCGAAGACTAGCGGGAGTAGACACCGGGGAGCTGTTTTTT. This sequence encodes CAICFFRRLAGVDTGELFF.

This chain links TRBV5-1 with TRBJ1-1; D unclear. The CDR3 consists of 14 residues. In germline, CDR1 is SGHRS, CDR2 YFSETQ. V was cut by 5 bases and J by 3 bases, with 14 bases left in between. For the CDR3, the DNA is TGCGCCAGCAGTCCTGAGCGAGGGCACACTGAAGCTTTCTTT. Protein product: CASSPERGHTEAFF.

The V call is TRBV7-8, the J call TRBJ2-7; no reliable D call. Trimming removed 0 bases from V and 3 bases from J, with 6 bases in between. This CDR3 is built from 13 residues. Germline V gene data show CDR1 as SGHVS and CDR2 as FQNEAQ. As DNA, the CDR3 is TGTGCCAGCAGCTTAGCGCGGCGCTACGAGCAGTACGTC. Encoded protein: CASSLARRYEQYV.

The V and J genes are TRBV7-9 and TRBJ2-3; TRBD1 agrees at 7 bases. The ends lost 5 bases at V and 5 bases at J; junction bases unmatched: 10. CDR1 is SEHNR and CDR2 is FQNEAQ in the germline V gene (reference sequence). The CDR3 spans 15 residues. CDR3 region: CASSPTGQFRDTQYF. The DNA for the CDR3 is TGTGCCAGCAGCCCTACGGGACAGTTTCGAGATACGCAGTATTTT.

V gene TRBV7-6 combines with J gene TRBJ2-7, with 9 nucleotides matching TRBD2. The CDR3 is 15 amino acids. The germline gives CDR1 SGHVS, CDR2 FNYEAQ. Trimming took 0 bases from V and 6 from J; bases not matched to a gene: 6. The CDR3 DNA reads TGTGCCAGCAGCTTAGCGTGGTCTAGCGGGACCGAGCAGTACTTC. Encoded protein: CASSLAWSSGTEQYF.

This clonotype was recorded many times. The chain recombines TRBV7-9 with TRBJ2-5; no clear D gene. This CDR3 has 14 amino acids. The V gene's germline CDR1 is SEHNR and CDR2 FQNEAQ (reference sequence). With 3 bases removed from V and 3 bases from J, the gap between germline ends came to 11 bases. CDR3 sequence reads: CASSFTTREETQYF. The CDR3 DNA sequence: TGTGCCAGCAGCTTTACGACCCGGGAAGAGACCCAGTACTTC.